The clone carrying this T cell receptor delta chain is judged large. This CDR3 is also generated by other DNA sequences in the sample. The record originates from a study of gamma-delta chains in newborns, infants, children. Study-wide context: Polyclonal expansion of innate γδ T cells after birth follows microbial exposure.

Germline V lookup: CDR1 GEAIGNYY, CDR2 EKD. Trimming removed 0 bases at V and 0 bases at J, with 14 bases between. CDR3 length equals 19 residues. TCRdb reanalysed the reads via CATT. This sample has a few thousand delta-chain clones, with around 9.3% found just once. V and J are TRDV2 and TRDJ3; D is perhaps TRDD3 (6 bases). Input material: blood. This receptor was taken from a child who was a newborn, infant or young child, either healthy, febrile or measles-vaccinated (not recorded which). CDR3 in DNA: TGTGCCTGTGACACCGCCCTGGGGACCAGCTCCTGGGACACCCGACAGATGTTTTTC. The encoded protein is CACDTALGTSSWDTRQMFF.